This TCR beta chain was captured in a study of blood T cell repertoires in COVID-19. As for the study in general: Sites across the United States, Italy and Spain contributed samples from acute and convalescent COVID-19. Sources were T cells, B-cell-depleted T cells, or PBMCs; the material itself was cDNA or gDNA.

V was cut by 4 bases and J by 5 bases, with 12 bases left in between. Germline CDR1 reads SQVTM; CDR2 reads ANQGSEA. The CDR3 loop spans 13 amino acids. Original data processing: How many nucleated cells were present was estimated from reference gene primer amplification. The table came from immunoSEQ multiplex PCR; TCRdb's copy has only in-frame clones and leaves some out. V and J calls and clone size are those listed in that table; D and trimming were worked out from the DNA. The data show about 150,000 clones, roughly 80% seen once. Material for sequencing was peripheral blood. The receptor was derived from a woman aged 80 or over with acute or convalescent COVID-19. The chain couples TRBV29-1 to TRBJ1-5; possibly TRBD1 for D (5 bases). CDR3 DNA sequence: TGCAGCGTTGGTCAGCTCAGGGATCAGCCCCAGCATTTT. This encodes CSVGQLRDQPQHF.